This TCR beta chain was identified during a study of cytomegalovirus exposure and HLA in healthy donors. Looking at the study overall: From approximately 170 million T cells, an earlier analysis saw 100 million to 140 million unique TCR beta sequences.

It was with 60 Vbeta and 13 Jbeta primers that the PCR ran. Repertoires were generated with immunoSEQ multiplex PCR, while TCRdb's copy carries only in-frame clones and drops some. The sample has more than 95,000 clones; 74% are singletons. Of note for this clone: Antigen unknown.

Germline trimming cut 4 bases from V and 1 base from J; bases unmatched to any gene: 6. The CDR3 runs 16 residues. Looked up from germline, CDR1 is SGHRS and CDR2 is YFSETQ. Study-wide points: Sequencing had likely introduced a cluster of highly shared sequence variants as an artifact. In an earlier analysis, in some 540 donors, most V segments appeared productive either ~90% or ~30% of the time. Later analysis showed most CMV-associated TCR beta chains appearing HLA-restricted.

The TCR sequence derives from a woman between 45 and 65 years old in good health and CMV-seropositive. This rearrangement joins TRBV5-1 to TRBJ2-3; 10 nucleotides agree with TRBD1. The material sequenced was PBMCs. The CDR3 sequence is CASSPSGTGGTDTQYF. Written as DNA, the CDR3 is TGCGCCAGCAGCCCGTCCGGGACAGGGGGCACAGATACGCAGTATTTT.